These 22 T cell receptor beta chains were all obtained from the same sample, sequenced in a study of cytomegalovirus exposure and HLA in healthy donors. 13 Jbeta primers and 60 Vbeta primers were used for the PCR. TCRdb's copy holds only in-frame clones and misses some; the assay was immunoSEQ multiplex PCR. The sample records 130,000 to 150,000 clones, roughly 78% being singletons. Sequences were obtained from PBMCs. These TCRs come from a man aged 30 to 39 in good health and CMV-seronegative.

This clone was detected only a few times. The CDR3 nucleotides are TGTGCCAGCTCACCAGGAGGGGCCCACACCGGGGAGCTGTTTTTT. Translation: CASSPGGAHTGELFF. The rearrangement uses TRBV18 and TRBJ2-2; a weak D match, TRBD2 (6 bases). Germline lookup yields CDR1 KGHSH and CDR2 LQKENI. Trimming removed 2 bases at V and 3 bases at J, with 10 bases between. The CDR3 is 15 residues long.

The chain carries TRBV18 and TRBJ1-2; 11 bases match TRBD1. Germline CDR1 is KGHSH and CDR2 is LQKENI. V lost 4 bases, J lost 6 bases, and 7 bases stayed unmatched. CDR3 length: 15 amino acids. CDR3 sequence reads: CASSRGQGASNGYTF. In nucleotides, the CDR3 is TGTGCCAGCTCACGTGGACAGGGGGCCTCGAATGGCTACACCTTC. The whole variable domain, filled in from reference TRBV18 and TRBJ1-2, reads NAGVMQNPRHLVRRRGQEARLRCSPMKGHSHVYWYRQLPEEGLKFMVYLQKENIIDESGMPKERFSAEFPKEGPSILRIQQVVRGDSAAYFCASSRGQGASNGYTFGSGTRLTVV.

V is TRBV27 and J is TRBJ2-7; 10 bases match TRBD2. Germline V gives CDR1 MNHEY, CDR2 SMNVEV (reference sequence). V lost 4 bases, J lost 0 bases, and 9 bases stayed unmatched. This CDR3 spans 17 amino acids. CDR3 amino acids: CASSWSGLATTSYEQYF. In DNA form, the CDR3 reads TGTGCCAGCAGTTGGTCGGGACTAGCGACTACCTCCTACGAGCAGTACTTC.

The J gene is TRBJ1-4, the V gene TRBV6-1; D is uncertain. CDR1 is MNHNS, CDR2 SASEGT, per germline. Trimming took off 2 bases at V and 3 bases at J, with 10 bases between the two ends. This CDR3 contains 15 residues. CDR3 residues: CASSELAASNEKLFF. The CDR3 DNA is TGTGCCAGCAGTGAATTAGCAGCCTCTAATGAAAAACTGTTTTTT.

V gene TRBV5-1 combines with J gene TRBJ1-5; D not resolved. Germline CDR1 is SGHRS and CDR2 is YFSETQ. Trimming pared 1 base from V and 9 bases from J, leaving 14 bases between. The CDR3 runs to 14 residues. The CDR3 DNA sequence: TGCGCCAGCAGCTTGCGGGAGGGTGAGGCGCCCCAGCATTTT. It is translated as CASSLREGEAPQHF.

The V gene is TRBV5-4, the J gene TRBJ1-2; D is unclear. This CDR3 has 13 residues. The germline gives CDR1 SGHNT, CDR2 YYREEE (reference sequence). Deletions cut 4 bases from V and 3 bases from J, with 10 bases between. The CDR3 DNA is TGTGCCAGCAGCCCCGTCCGGGACTATGGCTACACCTTC. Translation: CASSPVRDYGYTF.

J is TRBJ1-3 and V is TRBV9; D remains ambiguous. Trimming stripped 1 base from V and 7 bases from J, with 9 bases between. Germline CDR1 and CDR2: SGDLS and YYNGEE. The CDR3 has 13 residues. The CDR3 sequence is CASSVREVNTIYF. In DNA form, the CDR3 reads TGTGCCAGCAGCGTACGTGAGGTGAACACCATATATTTT.

This chain's CDR3 is CASSDRVSNQPQHF. As DNA, the CDR3 is TGTGCCAGCTCCGACAGGGTTAGCAATCAGCCCCAGCATTTT. V usage is TRBV7-9 and J usage is TRBJ1-5; 7 bases match TRBD1. This CDR3 spans 14 amino acids. Germline CDR1 SEHNR, CDR2 FQNEAQ (reference sequence). V dropped 8 bases and J dropped 0; count of bases not matched to a gene: 4.

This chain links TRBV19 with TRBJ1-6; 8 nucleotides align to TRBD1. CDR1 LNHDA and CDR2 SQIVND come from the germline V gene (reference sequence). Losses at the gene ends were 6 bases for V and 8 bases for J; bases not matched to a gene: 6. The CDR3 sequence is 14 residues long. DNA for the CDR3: TGTGCCAGTAGCTTACAGGGGGGTGATTCACCCCTCCACTTT. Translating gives CASSLQGGDSPLHF.

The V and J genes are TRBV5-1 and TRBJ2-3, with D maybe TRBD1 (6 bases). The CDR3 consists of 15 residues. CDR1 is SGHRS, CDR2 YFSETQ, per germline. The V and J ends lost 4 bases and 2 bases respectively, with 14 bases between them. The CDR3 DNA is TGCGCCAGCAGCGCGACAGGAAGTAACACAGATACGCAGTATTTT. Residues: CASSATGSNTDTQYF. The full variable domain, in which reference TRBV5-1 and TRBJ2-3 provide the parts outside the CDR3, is KAGVTQTPRYLIKTRGQQVTLSCSPISGHRSVSWYQQTPGQGLQFLFEYFSETQRNKGNFPGRFSGRQFSNSRSEMNVSTLELGDSALYLCASSATGSNTDTQYFGPGTRLTVL.

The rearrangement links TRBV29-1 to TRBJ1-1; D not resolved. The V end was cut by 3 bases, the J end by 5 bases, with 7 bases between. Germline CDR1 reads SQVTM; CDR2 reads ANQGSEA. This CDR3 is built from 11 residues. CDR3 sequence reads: CSVEVVTEAFF. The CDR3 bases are TGCAGCGTTGAGGTAGTTACTGAAGCTTTCTTT.

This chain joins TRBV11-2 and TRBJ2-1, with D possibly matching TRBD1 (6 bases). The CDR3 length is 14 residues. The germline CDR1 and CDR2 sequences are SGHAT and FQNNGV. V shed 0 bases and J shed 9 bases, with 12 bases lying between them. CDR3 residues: CASSLDRGISEQFF. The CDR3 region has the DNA TGTGCCAGCAGCTTAGACAGGGGCATTAGTGAGCAGTTCTTC.

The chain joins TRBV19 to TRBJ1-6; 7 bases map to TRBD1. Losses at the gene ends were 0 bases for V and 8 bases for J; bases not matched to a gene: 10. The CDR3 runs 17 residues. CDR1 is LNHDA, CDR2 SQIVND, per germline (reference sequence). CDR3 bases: TGTGCCAGTAGTATAGATCCACCGCCAAGGGGGCATTCACCCCTCCACTTT. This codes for CASSIDPPPRGHSPLHF.

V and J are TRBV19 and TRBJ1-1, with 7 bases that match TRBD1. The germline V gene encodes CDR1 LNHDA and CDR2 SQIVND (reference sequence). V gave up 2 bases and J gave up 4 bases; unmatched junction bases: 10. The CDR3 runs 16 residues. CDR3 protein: CASSIKTGLRSTEAFF. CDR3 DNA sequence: TGTGCCAGTAGTATAAAGACAGGGTTAAGGAGCACTGAAGCTTTCTTT.

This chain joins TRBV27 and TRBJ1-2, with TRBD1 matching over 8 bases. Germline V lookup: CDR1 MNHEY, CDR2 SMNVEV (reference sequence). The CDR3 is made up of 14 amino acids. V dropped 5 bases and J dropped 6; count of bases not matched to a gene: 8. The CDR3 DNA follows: TGTGCCAGCAGTCTAGGACAGGGAAGCAATGGCTACACCTTC. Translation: CASSLGQGSNGYTF.

In DNA form, the CDR3 reads TGTGCCAGCAGTTTATCTAGTGGGGCCCTCGAGCAGTACTTC. The encoded protein is CASSLSSGALEQYF. The gene calls are TRBV27 and TRBJ2-7; possible D gene TRBD1, 5 bases. The CDR3 runs to 14 residues. V lost 0 bases, J lost 6 bases, and 12 bases lay in between. CDR1 and CDR2 from the germline V gene are MNHEY and SMNVEV (reference sequence).

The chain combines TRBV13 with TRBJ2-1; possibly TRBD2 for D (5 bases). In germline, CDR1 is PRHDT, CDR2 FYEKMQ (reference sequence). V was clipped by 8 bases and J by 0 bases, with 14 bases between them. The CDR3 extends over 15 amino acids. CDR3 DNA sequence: TGTGCCAGCGGTCAACGCCGGGACTCCTACAATGAGCAGTTCTTC. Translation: CASGQRRDSYNEQFF.

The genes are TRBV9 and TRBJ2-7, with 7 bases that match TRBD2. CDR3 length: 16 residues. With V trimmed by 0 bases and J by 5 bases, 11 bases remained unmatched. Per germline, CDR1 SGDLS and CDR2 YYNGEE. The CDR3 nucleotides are TGTGCCAGCAGCGTAGGACCGGCGGGAGTTGCCCACGAGCAGTACTTC. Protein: CASSVGPAGVAHEQYF.

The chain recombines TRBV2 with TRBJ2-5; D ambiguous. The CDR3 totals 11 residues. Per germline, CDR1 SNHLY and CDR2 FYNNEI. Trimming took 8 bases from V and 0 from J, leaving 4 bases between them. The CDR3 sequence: CASQYQETQYF. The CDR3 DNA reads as TGTGCCAGCCAGTACCAAGAGACCCAGTACTTC.

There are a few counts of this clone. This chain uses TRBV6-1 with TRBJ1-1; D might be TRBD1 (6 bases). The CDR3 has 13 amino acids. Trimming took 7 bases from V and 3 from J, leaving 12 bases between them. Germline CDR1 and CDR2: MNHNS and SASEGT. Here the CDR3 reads CASIQGGYTEAFF. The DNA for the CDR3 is TGTGCCAGCATACAGGGTGGGTACACTGAAGCTTTCTTT.

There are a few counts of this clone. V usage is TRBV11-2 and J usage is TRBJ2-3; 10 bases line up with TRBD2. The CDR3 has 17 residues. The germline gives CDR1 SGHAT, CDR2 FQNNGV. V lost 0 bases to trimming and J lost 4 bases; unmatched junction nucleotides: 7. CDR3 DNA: TGTGCCAGCAGCTTAGACAGTCAGCGGGAGGGCCCAGATACGCAGTATTTT. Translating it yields CASSLDSQREGPDTQYF.

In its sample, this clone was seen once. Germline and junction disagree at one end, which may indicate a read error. The CDR3: CAGSLRRQGPEAFF. As DNA, the CDR3 is TGTGCCGGCAGTCTAAGACGACAGGGGCCTGAAGCTTTCTTT. V gene TRBV27 combines with J gene TRBJ1-1, with 8 bases fitting TRBD1. The CDR3 covers 14 residues. Looked up from germline, CDR1 is MNHEY and CDR2 is SMNVEV (reference sequence).